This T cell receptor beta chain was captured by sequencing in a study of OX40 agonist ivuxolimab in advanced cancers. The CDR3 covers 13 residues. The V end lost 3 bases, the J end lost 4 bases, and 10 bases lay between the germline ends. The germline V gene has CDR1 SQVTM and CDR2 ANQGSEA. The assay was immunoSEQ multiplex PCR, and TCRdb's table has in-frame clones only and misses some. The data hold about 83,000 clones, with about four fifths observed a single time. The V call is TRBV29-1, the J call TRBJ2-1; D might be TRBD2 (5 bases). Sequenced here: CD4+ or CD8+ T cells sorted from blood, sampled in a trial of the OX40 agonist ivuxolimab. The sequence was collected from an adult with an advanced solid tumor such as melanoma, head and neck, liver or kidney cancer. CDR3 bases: TGCAGCGTTGAGCGGGTCTCTTACAATGAGCAGTTCTTC. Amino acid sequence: CSVERVSYNEQFF.